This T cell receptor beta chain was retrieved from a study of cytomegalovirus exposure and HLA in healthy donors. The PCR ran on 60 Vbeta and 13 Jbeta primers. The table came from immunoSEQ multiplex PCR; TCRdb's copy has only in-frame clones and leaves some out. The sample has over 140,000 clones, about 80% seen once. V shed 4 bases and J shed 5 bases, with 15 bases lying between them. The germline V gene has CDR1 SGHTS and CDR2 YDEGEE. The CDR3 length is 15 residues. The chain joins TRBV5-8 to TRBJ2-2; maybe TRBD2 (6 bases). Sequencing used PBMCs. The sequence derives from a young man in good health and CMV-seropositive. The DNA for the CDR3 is TGTGCCAGCAGCCTGACTAGAGGGCGTACCGGGGAGCTGTTTTTT. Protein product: CASSLTRGRTGELFF. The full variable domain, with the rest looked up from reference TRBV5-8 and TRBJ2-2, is EAGVTQSPTHLIKTRGQQATLRCSPISGHTSVYWYQQALGLGLQFLLWYDEGEERNRGNFPPRFSGRQFPNYSSELNVNALELEDSALYLCASSLTRGRTGELFFGEGSRLTVL.